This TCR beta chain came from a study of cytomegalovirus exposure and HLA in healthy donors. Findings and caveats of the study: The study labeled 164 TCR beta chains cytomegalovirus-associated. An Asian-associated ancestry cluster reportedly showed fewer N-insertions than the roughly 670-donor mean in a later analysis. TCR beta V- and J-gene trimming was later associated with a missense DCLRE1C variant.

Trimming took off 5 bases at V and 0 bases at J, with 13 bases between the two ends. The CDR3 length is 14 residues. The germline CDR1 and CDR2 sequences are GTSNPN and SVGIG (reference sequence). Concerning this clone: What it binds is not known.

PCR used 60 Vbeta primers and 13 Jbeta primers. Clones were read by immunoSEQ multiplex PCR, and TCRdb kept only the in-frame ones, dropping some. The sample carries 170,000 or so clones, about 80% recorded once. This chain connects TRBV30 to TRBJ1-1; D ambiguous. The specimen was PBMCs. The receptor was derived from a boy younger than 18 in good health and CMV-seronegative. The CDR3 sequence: CAWVKTELNTEAFF. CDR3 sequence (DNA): TGTGCCTGGGTTAAAACAGAGCTGAACACTGAAGCTTTCTTT.